A single sample is the source of the 24 T cell receptor beta chains below, sequenced in a study of T cells in tuberculosis (dated by TCRdb to the late 2010s). Library construction relied on the immunoSEQ multiplex PCR assay. TCRdb took over this immuneACCESS table, retaining in-frame rearrangements with V and J assigned. Such tables are incomplete; in checked studies, under half of the missing clones stem from an unresolved V gene, and the remainder is unexplained. Present in this sample are some 47,000 clones, roughly 96% of which were seen just once. The ten most abundant clones make up around 7% of the sample. Material for sequencing was PBMCs. The receptors stem from a donor aged 10-29 years with latent tuberculosis or without tuberculosis infection.

V and J are TRBV19 and TRBJ1-3; no clear D gene. The CDR3 loop spans 15 amino acids. Germline loops: CDR1 LNHDA, CDR2 SQIVND (reference sequence). V lost 0 bases to trimming and J lost 0 bases, with 6 bases between them. CDR3 residues: CASSIDASSGNTIYF. The CDR3 DNA reads as TGTGCCAGTAGTATAGACGCCAGCTCTGGAAACACCATATATTTT.

The chain combines TRBV2 with TRBJ1-1; no definite D call. V was pared by 11 bases and J by 1 base, with 29 bases between. The CDR3 spans 18 residues. Germline CDR1 SNHLY, CDR2 FYNNEI. DNA of the CDR3: TGTGCCGGGCTCCCTTCATGGAACACTCGATTAGAGAACACTGAAGCTTTCTTT. The encoded protein is CAGLPSWNTRLENTEAFF.

The chain links TRBV28 to TRBJ2-7, with TRBD1 identical over 7 bases. J lost 4 bases, V lost 5 bases, and 5 bases had no gene match. The CDR3 runs to 13 residues. The germline V gene has CDR1 MDHEN and CDR2 SYDVKM. The CDR3 DNA reads TGTGCCAGCAGTGTGGACAGGTTTTACGAGCAGTACTTC. Its translation: CASSVDRFYEQYF.

The V and J genes are TRBV5-6 and TRBJ1-5, with D tentatively TRBD1 (6 bases). The germline V gene encodes CDR1 SGHDT and CDR2 YYEEEE. The CDR3 extends over 13 amino acids. With 4 bases removed from V and 6 bases from J, the gap between germline ends came to 11 bases. The CDR3 reads CASSLLDSQPQHF. The CDR3 coding sequence is TGTGCCAGCAGCCTCTTGGACAGTCAGCCCCAGCATTTT. The full variable domain, rest sourced from reference TRBV5-6 and TRBJ1-5, is DAGVTQSPTHLIKTRGQQVTLRCSPKSGHDTVSWYQQALGQGPQFIFQYYEEEERQRGNFPDRFSGHQFPNYSSELNVNALLLGDSALYLCASSLLDSQPQHFGDGTRLSIL.

The chain has TRBV7-8 and TRBJ2-7; 8 bases line up with TRBD2. Trimming removed 1 base from V and 0 bases from J; junction bases left unmatched: 8. Germline V CDR1 and CDR2: SGHVS, FQNEAQ. The CDR3 totals 17 residues. The CDR3 nucleotides read TGTGCCAGCAGCTTAGGGTTAACTAGCGGAGGCTCCTACGAGCAGTACTTC. This translates into CASSLGLTSGGSYEQYF.

The chain combines TRBV6-5 with TRBJ2-3, with 9 nucleotides matching TRBD2. The germline V gene has CDR1 MNHEY and CDR2 SVGAGI. The V gene end was trimmed by 3 bases and the J gene end by 1 base; junction bases not matched to a gene: 5. There are 16 residues in the CDR3. CDR3: CASSYSGSFRTDTQYF. The CDR3 bases are TGTGCCAGCAGTTATAGCGGGAGCTTTCGCACAGATACGCAGTATTTT.

This chain uses TRBV5-1 with TRBJ1-1, with TRBD1 matching 8 bases. The germline gives CDR1 SGHRS, CDR2 YFSETQ. The CDR3 extends over 14 amino acids. Trimming removed 1 base from V and 2 bases from J; junction bases left unmatched: 1. Written as DNA, the CDR3 is TGCGCCAGCAGCTTGTCAGGGGGCAACACTGAAGCTTTCTTT. Translating it yields CASSLSGGNTEAFF.

This chain links TRBV30 with TRBJ2-7, with TRBD1 matching 9 bases. The CDR3 length is 14 residues. The V gene's germline CDR1 is GTSNPN and CDR2 SVGIG (reference sequence). The trim removed 7 bases at V and 5 bases at J, leaving 12 bases unmatched. CDR3 protein: CALDTGTGFDEQYF. CDR3 nucleotides: TGTGCCTTAGATACCGGGACAGGGTTCGACGAGCAGTACTTC.

The chain uses TRBV19 and TRBJ2-7, with 9 positions matching TRBD1. The V and J ends lost 5 bases and 2 bases, in that order; junction bases with no gene match: 10. In germline, CDR1 is LNHDA, CDR2 SQIVND (reference sequence). This CDR3 comprises 16 residues. In DNA, the CDR3 is TGTGCCAGTAGTCCCCCCGGGACAGGGACCGCCTACGAGCAGTACTTC. Translating gives CASSPPGTGTAYEQYF.

This clone has more than one count but fewer than ten. The chain links TRBV15 to TRBJ1-5; TRBD1 matches at 7 bases. The CDR3 consists of 16 residues. Germline V lookup: CDR1 LNHNV, CDR2 YYDKDF (reference sequence). Trimming cost V 3 bases and J 5 bases; bases outside gene matches: 10. Here the CDR3 reads CATSRGNRGWDQPQHF. The CDR3 bases are TGTGCCACCAGCAGGGGGAACAGGGGTTGGGATCAGCCCCAGCATTTT.

The chain couples TRBV6-1 to TRBJ1-3; D is undetermined. The V gene's germline CDR1 is MNHNS and CDR2 SASEGT. V was shortened by 7 bases and J by 0 bases, with 10 bases between the two germline ends. The CDR3 runs 14 residues. The CDR3 DNA follows: TGTGCCAGCACCGACGGGGTCTCTGGAAACACCATATATTTT. It yields the protein CASTDGVSGNTIYF.

The chain uses TRBV30 and TRBJ1-1; the D gene is possibly TRBD1 (5 bases). Trimming removed 5 bases at V and 5 bases at J, with 9 bases between. The CDR3 length is 11 residues. Germline lookup yields CDR1 GTSNPN and CDR2 SVGIG (reference sequence). The CDR3 DNA reads TGTGCCTGGTTCAGGGAAACTGAAGCTTTCTTT. This translates into CAWFRETEAFF.

Remarks on this clone: Sequence at one end of the junction differs from germline and may be a read error. The chain employs TRBV9 and TRBJ2-7; 7 bases map to TRBD2. Germline V gene lookup returns CDR1 SGDLS and CDR2 YYNGEE. This CDR3 spans 15 amino acids. The CDR3 bases are TGTGCCAGCAGCGTAGACGAGCGGGGCTCCGACGAGCAGTACTTC. Translated: CASSVDERGSDEQYF. Together with reference TRBV9 and TRBJ2-7, the CDR3 gives the full variable domain: DSGVTQTPKHLITATGQRVTLRCSPRSGDLSVYWYQQSLDQGLQFLIQYYNGEERAKGNILERFSAQQFPDLHSELNLSSLELGDSALYFCASSVDERGSDEQYFGPGTRLTVT.

The rearrangement uses TRBV9 and TRBJ1-6, with no clear D. The CDR3 contains 13 residues. Germline loops: CDR1 SGDLS, CDR2 YYNGEE. V shed 0 bases and J shed 10 bases, with 8 bases lying between them. CDR3 DNA: TGTGCCAGCAGCGTAGCGTCGGGATCACCCCTCCACTTT. Its protein is CASSVASGSPLHF.

The gene calls are TRBV7-8 and TRBJ1-4, with 7 bases fitting TRBD1. CDR1 is SGHVS, CDR2 FQNEAQ, per germline. This CDR3 spans 15 amino acids. After removal of 5 bases from V and 5 bases from J, the junction contained 8 bases not matched to a gene. The CDR3 region is CASSAGTAGNEKLFF. The CDR3 coding sequence is TGTGCCAGCAGCGCAGGGACAGCCGGAAATGAAAAACTGTTTTTT.

V usage is TRBV30 and J usage is TRBJ1-1; 9 bases match TRBD1. The germline gives CDR1 GTSNPN, CDR2 SVGIG (reference sequence). The CDR3 covers 13 residues. After removal of 5 bases from V and 7 bases from J, the junction contained 8 bases not matched to a gene. CDR3 in amino acids: CAWGQGSFSEAFF. In DNA, the CDR3 is TGTGCCTGGGGACAGGGGTCTTTTAGTGAAGCTTTCTTT.

The chain carries TRBV13 and TRBJ2-4; D ambiguous. The length of the CDR3 is 15 residues. V lost 5 bases to trimming and J lost 0 bases, with 11 bases between them. The germline CDR1 and CDR2 sequences are PRHDT and FYEKMQ (reference sequence). The CDR3 loop reads CASSPVEVAKNIQYF. The CDR3 DNA reads TGTGCCAGCAGCCCCGTTGAGGTAGCCAAAAACATTCAGTACTTC.

The J gene is TRBJ2-4, the V gene TRBV5-8; 7 positions agree with TRBD1. Looked up from germline, CDR1 is SGHTS and CDR2 is YDEGEE. The CDR3 spans 19 residues. V shed 4 bases, J shed 0 bases, and the junction held 16 bases outside the gene matches. CDR3 bases: TGTGCCAGCAGCCCTGGACAGGCTCCAATAATAATAGCCAAAAACATTCAGTACTTC. Its translation: CASSPGQAPIIIAKNIQYF. Based on the CDR3 plus reference TRBV5-8 and TRBJ2-4, the full variable domain is EAGVTQSPTHLIKTRGQQATLRCSPISGHTSVYWYQQALGLGLQFLLWYDEGEERNRGNFPPRFSGRQFPNYSSELNVNALELEDSALYLCASSPGQAPIIIAKNIQYFGAGTRLSVL.

The chain uses TRBV9 and TRBJ1-2, with TRBD1 identical over 8 bases. The length of the CDR3 is 14 residues. Germline V gives CDR1 SGDLS, CDR2 YYNGEE. Trimming at V came to 0 bases and at J to 3 bases, leaving 1 base not matched to a gene. DNA for the CDR3: TGTGCCAGCAGCGTAGAACAGGGGGACTATGGCTACACCTTC. Translating gives CASSVEQGDYGYTF.

The CDR3 coding sequence is TGTGCCAGCAGCTCCTCGCTGGGGGCGTATGGCTACACCTTC. It encodes CASSSSLGAYGYTF. The chain recombines TRBV11-2 with TRBJ1-2; D perhaps matches TRBD1 (6 bases). V lost 4 bases to trimming and J lost 5 bases, with 14 bases between them. Germline V gene data show CDR1 as SGHAT and CDR2 as FQNNGV. This CDR3 has 14 residues.

The V and J genes are TRBV2 and TRBJ1-2, with D perhaps matching TRBD1 (6 bases). CDR1 is SNHLY and CDR2 is FYNNEI in the germline V gene. This CDR3 comprises 15 residues. V gave up 0 bases and J gave up 12 bases, with 20 bases separating them. CDR3: CASSEALGGPNADTF. For the CDR3, the DNA is TGTGCCAGCAGTGAAGCGCTTGGGGGCCCCAATGCGGACACCTTC.

J is TRBJ2-7 and V is TRBV6-1; D may be TRBD1 (7 bases). The CDR3 runs 15 residues. V lost 2 bases to trimming and J lost 0 bases, with 11 bases between them. Germline-derived CDR1 and CDR2 are MNHNS and SASEGT. CDR3 DNA: TGTGCCAGCAGTGAATGGAGGGACAGCTCCTACGAGCAGTACTTC. It specifies CASSEWRDSSYEQYF.

The chain employs TRBV29-1 and TRBJ2-1; D unresolved. V dropped 3 bases and J dropped 6 bases, with 9 bases sitting between them. CDR3 length: 12 amino acids. Germline V CDR1 and CDR2: SQVTM, ANQGSEA. CDR3 sequence: CSVDDITNEQFF. The DNA of the CDR3 is TGCAGCGTTGACGACATAACCAATGAGCAGTTCTTC.

The gene calls are TRBV5-8 and TRBJ2-1, with 8 bases aligning to TRBD2. The CDR3 is made up of 15 amino acids. V dropped 5 bases and J dropped 1; count of bases not matched to a gene: 5. Germline V lookup: CDR1 SGHTS, CDR2 YDEGEE. The CDR3 DNA follows: TGTGCCAGCAGTTTTAGCGGGACTTCCTACAATGAGCAGTTCTTC. It yields the protein CASSFSGTSYNEQFF.